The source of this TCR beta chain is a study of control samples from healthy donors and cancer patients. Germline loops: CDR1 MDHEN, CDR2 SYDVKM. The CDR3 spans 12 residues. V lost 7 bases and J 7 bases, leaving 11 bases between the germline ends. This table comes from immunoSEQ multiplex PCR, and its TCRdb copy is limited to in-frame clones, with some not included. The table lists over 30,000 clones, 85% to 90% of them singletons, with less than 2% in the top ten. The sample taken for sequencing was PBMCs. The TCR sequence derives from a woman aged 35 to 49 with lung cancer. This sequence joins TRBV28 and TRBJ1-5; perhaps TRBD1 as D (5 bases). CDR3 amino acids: CASIDQGQPQHF. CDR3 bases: TGTGCCAGCATCGATCAGGGCCAGCCCCAGCATTTT.